Listed below are T cell receptor beta chains from one sample, sequenced in a study of long-term antiretroviral therapy in people with HIV. Data came from immunoSEQ multiplex PCR; TCRdb stores just in-frame clones and leaves some out. Found here are under 20,000 clones, roughly 80% of them singletons; the top ten hold roughly 15%. The source was unsorted PBMCs, collected roughly 2.1 years before starting antiretroviral therapy. Every receptor here comes from a man under 40 with HIV. The CDR3 runs from the conserved cysteine through the conserved F or W. D genes are given only for firm matches. Not all rows give a size; the values are once, few, many and, for expanded clones, a class.

-	TRBV4-2	TRBD2	TRBJ2-5	CASSQGLAGYQETQYF	TGTGCCAGCAGCCAAGGACTAGCGGGGTACCAAGAGACCCAGTACTTC
-	TRBV4-2	-	TRBJ1-5	CASSQVGQGGNQPQHF	TGTGCCAGCAGCCAAGTCGGCCAGGGCGGCAATCAGCCCCAGCATTTT
-	TRBV30	-	TRBJ1-1	CAWSVGSRGNTEAFF	TGTGCCTGGAGTGTAGGTTCCCGGGGGAACACTGAAGCTTTCTTT
once	TRBV5-4	-	TRBJ2-1	CASSADSYNEQFF	TGTGCCAGCAGCGCGGACAGCTACAATGAGCAGTTCTTC
-	TRBV27	-	TRBJ2-5	CASSLFGQETQYF	TGTGCCAGCAGTTTATTCGGGCAAGAGACCCAGTACTTC
-	TRBV11-2	-	TRBJ2-5	CASSWGSETQYF	TGTGCCAGCAGCTGGGGTTCGGAGACCCAGTACTTC
-	TRBV7-9	-	TRBJ2-1	CASSLVGPSPYNEQFF	TGTGCCAGCAGCTTAGTAGGGCCTAGCCCCTACAATGAGCAGTTCTTC
-	TRBV18	-	TRBJ1-5	CASSRQGSNQPQHF	TGTGCCAGCTCACGCCAGGGAAGCAATCAGCCCCAGCATTTT
-	TRBV10-2	-	TRBJ2-2	CASRSGAGELFF	TGCGCCAGCAGGTCAGGTGCCGGGGAGCTGTTTTTT
few	TRBV5-1	-	TRBJ1-1	CASSWGAKNTEAFF	TGCGCCAGCAGCTGGGGGGCCAAGAACACTGAAGCTTTCTTT
-	TRBV5-4	TRBD2	TRBJ2-7	CASSSGGSSKDEQYF	TGTGCCAGCAGCTCCGGGGGGAGCTCGAAAGACGAGCAGTACTTC
-	TRBV18	-	TRBJ2-7	CASSQGAQTYEQYF	TGTGCCAGCTCGCAGGGCGCTCAGACCTACGAGCAGTACTTC
-	TRBV10-1	-	TRBJ2-2	CASSGRGSANTGELFF	TGCGCCAGCAGTGGTAGGGGGTCCGCGAACACCGGGGAGCTGTTTTTT
-	TRBV9	-	TRBJ1-5	CASSVGAGNQPQHF	TGTGCCAGCAGCGTAGGTGCAGGGAATCAGCCCCAGCATTTT
-	TRBV29-1	TRBD2	TRBJ2-1	CSVAATSGGYNEQFF	TGCAGCGTTGCGGCGACTAGCGGGGGGTACAATGAGCAGTTCTTC
once	TRBV6-5	-	TRBJ2-5	CASRLGLIQETQYF	TGTGCCAGCAGGCTGGGACTCATTCAAGAGACCCAGTACTTC
few	TRBV6-1	-	TRBJ1-6	CASSSGPYNSPLHF	TGTGCCAGCAGTTCGGGACCCTATAATTCACCCCTCCACTTT
-	TRBV6-1	TRBD1	TRBJ2-7	CASSEKTGGRHEQYF	TGTGCCAGCAGTGAAAAGACAGGGGGCCGCCACGAGCAGTACTTC
-	TRBV11-2	-	TRBJ2-1	CASGGTLGEQFF	TGTGCCAGCGGGGGAACTCTCGGTGAGCAGTTCTTC
few	TRBV5-1	-	TRBJ2-1	CASSLVARGDEQFF	TGCGCCAGCAGCTTGGTGGCGAGAGGCGATGAGCAGTTCTTC
-	TRBV7-9	-	TRBJ2-5	CASSTGVGYEETQYF	TGTGCCAGCAGCACCGGGGTGGGGTACGAAGAGACCCAGTACTTC
-	TRBV30	-	TRBJ2-7	CAWSIGLLYEQYF	TGTGCCTGGAGTATCGGGCTGCTATACGAGCAGTACTTC
once	TRBV6-1	TRBD1	TRBJ2-7	CASSLGGQVSYEQYF	TGTGCCAGCAGCTTGGGCGGACAGGTGTCCTACGAGCAGTACTTC
-	TRBV15	TRBD2	TRBJ2-3	CATSRELAGGSSTDTQYF	TGTGCCACCAGCAGAGAACTAGCGGGGGGTTCTAGCACAGATACGCAGTATTTT
-	TRBV10-2	TRBD2	TRBJ2-1	CASSGWTSGGASYNEQFF	TGCGCCAGCAGTGGGTGGACTAGCGGGGGGGCCTCCTACAATGAGCAGTTCTTC